The 17 T cell receptor beta chains below all came from one sample that was sequenced in a study of CD8+ T cells in alopecia areata. RNA was isolated and reverse transcribed to cDNA, the sequencing template. Generated by immunoSEQ multiplex PCR, the TCRdb table keeps only in-frame clones and is missing some. The table has fewer than 100,000 clones, 60% to 65% seen once. Described treatment: oral pan-JAK inhibitor, 5-10 mg twice daily. This specimen consisted of CD8+ T cells sorted from blood, obtained at week 4, from a patient treated with tofacitinib. The receptors come from a human donor with alopecia areata.

In this sample, this clone turned up a few times. The chain couples TRBV5-6 to TRBJ2-7; possible D gene TRBD2, 5 bases. The CDR3 is made up of 16 amino acids. Trimming removed 4 bases at V and 0 bases at J, with 17 bases between. Germline V gene data show CDR1 as SGHDT and CDR2 as YYEEEE. This CDR3 reads CASSGGSWQSSYEQYF. CDR3 nucleotide sequence: TGTGCCAGCAGCGGAGGTTCCTGGCAGAGCTCCTACGAGCAGTACTTC.

There are a few counts of this clone. J is TRBJ1-2 and V is TRBV5-1, with TRBD1 matching over 8 bases. The CDR3 runs 15 residues. CDR1 and CDR2 (germline): SGHRS, YFSETQ. Trimming removed 4 bases from V and 1 base from J; junction bases left unmatched: 6. This CDR3 reads CASSAWDRNNYGYTF. The DNA for the CDR3 is TGCGCCAGCAGCGCCTGGGACAGGAATAACTATGGCTACACCTTC.

The chain links TRBV29-1 to TRBJ2-2, with D perhaps matching TRBD2 (5 bases). The CDR3 spans 13 residues. Deletions cut 0 bases from V and 3 bases from J, with 5 bases between. The germline V gene has CDR1 SQVTM and CDR2 ANQGSEA. CDR3 residues: CSVEERDTGELFF. The CDR3 DNA sequence: TGCAGCGTTGAAGAGCGGGACACCGGGGAGCTGTTTTTT.

V is TRBV25-1 and J is TRBJ2-7; 9 bases are a match to TRBD1. The J segment lost 3 bases and the V segment lost 7 bases, leaving 4 bases of the junction unmatched. The CDR3 has 13 residues. CDR1 and CDR2 from the germline V gene are MGHDK and SYGVNS. The DNA for the CDR3 is TGTGCCAGCACGTTGGGACAGGGCTACGAGCAGTACTTC. It encodes CASTLGQGYEQYF.

This rearrangement joins TRBV28 to TRBJ2-7, with D maybe TRBD1 (6 bases). The CDR3 is made up of 16 amino acids. Germline V CDR1 and CDR2: MDHEN, SYDVKM. With 5 bases removed from V and 2 bases from J, the gap between germline ends came to 19 bases. Here the CDR3 reads CASSPLVASGAYEQYF. The CDR3 DNA reads TGTGCCAGCAGTCCCCTCGTAGCGTCAGGGGCCTACGAGCAGTACTTC.

This clone has at least ten counts. The CDR3 region is CASSEMRGTEAFF. CDR3 in DNA: TGTGCCAGCAGCGAAATGAGGGGCACTGAAGCTTTCTTT. The rearrangement uses TRBV6-1 and TRBJ1-1, with D perhaps TRBD1 (5 bases). The CDR3 consists of 13 residues. Germline CDR1 is MNHNS and CDR2 is SASEGT. V was pared by 6 bases and J by 4 bases, with 12 bases between.

The chain recombines TRBV27 with TRBJ1-6; D ambiguous. There are 13 residues in the CDR3. V was pared by 3 bases and J by 10 bases, with 10 bases between. Germline V gene sequence: CDR1 MNHEY, CDR2 SMNVEV (reference sequence). CDR3 sequence: CASSFGTSSPLHF. CDR3 coding DNA: TGTGCCAGCAGTTTCGGAACCTCCTCACCCCTCCACTTT.

This clone came up a few times. This specimen includes other DNA sequences encoding the same CDR3. The genes are TRBV19 and TRBJ1-5, with TRBD1 identical over 7 bases. V lost 1 base, J lost 2 bases, and 2 bases stayed unmatched. Per the germline V gene, CDR1 is LNHDA and CDR2 is SQIVND (reference sequence). The CDR3 contains 15 residues. The CDR3 DNA follows: TGTGCCAGTAGTATAGGACAGGGTGGCAATCAGCCCCAGCATTTT. Its translation is CASSIGQGGNQPQHF. Based on the CDR3 plus reference TRBV19 and TRBJ1-5, the full variable domain is DGGITQSPKYLFRKEGQNVTLSCEQNLNHDAMYWYRQDPGQGLRLIYYSQIVNDFQKGDIAEGYSVSREKKESFPLTVTSAQKNPTAFYLCASSIGQGGNQPQHFGDGTRLSIL.

The rearrangement links TRBV13 to TRBJ2-5; D is possibly TRBD2 (6 bases). The germline V gene encodes CDR1 PRHDT and CDR2 FYEKMQ (reference sequence). V was pared by 1 base and J by 3 bases, with 18 bases between. The CDR3 covers 17 residues. CDR3 amino acids: CASSLASARRGEETQYF. As DNA, the CDR3 is TGTGCCAGCAGCTTAGCTAGCGCCCGGAGAGGGGAAGAGACCCAGTACTTC.

As DNA, the CDR3 is TGTGCCAACGGGGCGGGCCCCGATACGCAGTATTTT. Translated, it gives CANGAGPDTQYF. The chain recombines TRBV27 with TRBJ2-3, with D possibly being TRBD1 or TRBD2 (5 bases each). V lost 10 bases to trimming and J lost 6 bases, with 14 bases between them. Germline V CDR1 and CDR2: MNHEY, SMNVEV (reference sequence). The CDR3 contains 12 residues.

Concerning this clone: This CDR3 is also generated by other DNA sequences in the sample. V usage is TRBV4-3 and J usage is TRBJ2-1, with D unresolved. Germline CDR1 and CDR2: LGHNA and YSLEER. Trimming stripped 1 base from V and 0 bases from J, with 7 bases between. CDR3 length: 15 residues. The CDR3 reads CASSQAVSSYNEQFF. In DNA, the CDR3 is TGCGCCAGCAGCCAAGCTGTGAGCTCCTACAATGAGCAGTTCTTC.

The chain uses TRBV2 and TRBJ2-7; the D is unclear. This CDR3 comprises 14 residues. CDR1 is SNHLY and CDR2 is FYNNEI in the germline V gene. The V and J ends lost 4 bases and 0 bases respectively, with 10 bases between them. The DNA of the CDR3 is TGTGCCAGCAGTGGGGGTCCGCTCTCCTACGAGCAGTACTTC. It codes for CASSGGPLSYEQYF.

The chain links TRBV4-2 to TRBJ1-1; no definite D call. Trimming stripped 3 bases from V and 6 bases from J, with 20 bases between. Germline loops: CDR1 LGHNA, CDR2 YNFKEQ. The CDR3 totals 16 residues. The CDR3 DNA sequence: TGTGCCAGCAGCCATGCCTCCAGGCAACACGGCCCTGAAGCTTTCTTT. It is translated as CASSHASRQHGPEAFF.

This sequence joins TRBV9 and TRBJ1-5, with unresolved D. Germline values: CDR1 SGDLS, CDR2 YYNGEE. The length of the CDR3 is 15 residues. The V and J ends lost 4 bases and 0 bases respectively, with 11 bases between them. The CDR3 loop reads CASSPAGYSNQPQHF. The CDR3 region has the DNA TGTGCCAGCAGCCCGGCGGGTTATAGCAATCAGCCCCAGCATTTT.

This clone was recorded a few times. J is TRBJ2-3 and V is TRBV6-5; D remains unclear. The V end was cut by 2 bases, the J end by 0 bases, with 9 bases between. The CDR3 is made up of 15 amino acids. Germline V gene lookup returns CDR1 MNHEY and CDR2 SVGAGI. CDR3 sequence: CASSYGMGSTDTQYF. Here the CDR3 DNA reads TGTGCCAGCAGTTACGGGATGGGGAGCACAGATACGCAGTATTTT.

The CDR3 coding sequence is TGTGCCACCAGCAGTGAACTAGCGGGAAGGGACGAGCAGTACTTC. Translating gives CATSSELAGRDEQYF. The chain employs TRBV15 and TRBJ2-7, with 10 bases identical to TRBD2. This CDR3 has 15 residues. Germline CDR1 LNHNV, CDR2 YYDKDF (reference sequence). V gave up 3 bases and J gave up 5 bases; unmatched junction bases: 7.

This clone was recorded once. The rearrangement links TRBV5-1 to TRBJ1-1; D is perhaps TRBD1 (5 bases). There are 15 residues in the CDR3. Trimming took 0 bases from V and 4 from J, leaving 13 bases between them. Germline V CDR1 and CDR2: SGHRS, YFSETQ. CDR3 region: CASSLVVGGSTEAFF. CDR3 in DNA: TGCGCCAGCAGCTTGGTCGTTGGGGGAAGCACTGAAGCTTTCTTT.